Presented here are 10 T cell receptor beta chains from one specimen sequenced in a study of T cells in Graves' hyperthyroidism and ophthalmopathy. What was amplified from RNA transcripts were TCR beta CDR3 regions. First-round RT-PCR targeting the TCR CDR3 was performed with the HTBI primer set. Each CDR3 protein gets one entry after TCRdb re-called the multiplex PCR reads with MiXCR. The sample shows about 840,000 distinct CDR3 sequences, approximately 40% of them seen only once. Material for sequencing was blood. The receptors derive from a man between 18 and 29 years old with Graves' hyperthyroidism.

This rearrangement joins TRBV29-1 to TRBJ1-4; 10 bases fit TRBD1. Per germline, CDR1 SQVTM and CDR2 ANQGSEA. V was pared by 3 bases and J by 8 bases, with 9 bases of the junction left unmatched. The CDR3 has 15 amino acids. The CDR3 nucleotides read TGCAGCGTTGAGCAAGGGACAGGGGCTCAAGAAAAACTGTTTTTT. Translating gives CSVEQGTGAQEKLFF.

The chain recombines TRBV28 with TRBJ2-5; D could derive from TRBD1 or TRBD2 (7 bases each). Trimming left V 5 bases short and J 9 bases short, with 13 bases between. This CDR3 contains 12 residues. Germline CDR1 reads MDHEN; CDR2 reads SYDVKM. DNA for the CDR3: TGTGCCAGCAGTACTCAGGGGGGGGCCCAGTACTTC. It yields the protein CASSTQGGAQYF.

This clonotype was counted between two and nine times. The CDR3 loop reads CASSGEGWIKETQYF. The DNA of the CDR3 is TGTGCCAGCAGCGGAGAGGGGTGGATAAAAGAGACCCAGTACTTC. V and J are TRBV9 and TRBJ2-5, with D perhaps TRBD1 or TRBD2 (5 bases each). Germline CDR1 reads SGDLS; CDR2 reads YYNGEE. The germline V and J ends were trimmed by 3 bases and 3 bases, with 15 bases remaining between them. This CDR3 contains 15 residues.

This chain connects TRBV7-9 to TRBJ2-5, with 8 bases aligning to TRBD2. CDR1 and CDR2 (germline): SEHNR, FQNEAQ (reference sequence). The CDR3 is 16 residues long. The trim removed 4 bases at V and 1 base at J, leaving 8 bases unmatched. The CDR3 is CASSSQLADFQETQYF. The CDR3 coding sequence is TGTGCCAGCAGCTCCCAACTAGCGGACTTCCAAGAGACCCAGTACTTC.

In this sample, this clonotype turned up a few times. V gene TRBV2 combines with J gene TRBJ2-2; D may be TRBD1 (6 bases). Germline V CDR1 and CDR2: SNHLY, FYNNEI. This CDR3 has 14 amino acids. The germline V and J ends were trimmed by 6 bases and 4 bases, with 12 bases remaining between them. The CDR3: CASRQGSLTGELFF. CDR3 bases: TGTGCCAGCAGACAGGGTTCTCTCACCGGGGAGCTGTTTTTT.

This clonotype was observed a few times. The chain is built from TRBV5-1 and TRBJ2-2, with D possibly TRBD1 on 5 matching bases. This CDR3 is 15 amino acids long. Germline lookup yields CDR1 SGHRS and CDR2 YFSETQ. V shed 2 bases and J shed 7 bases, with 15 bases lying between them. The DNA of the CDR3 is TGCGCCAGCAGCTTTGGTCAGGGTGATATCGGGGAGCTGTTTTTT. Amino acid sequence: CASSFGQGDIGELFF.

This clonotype has at least ten counts. V and J are TRBV10-3 and TRBJ2-2; a possible D gene is TRBD2 (6 bases). Germline CDR1 is ENHRY and CDR2 is SYGVKD. The CDR3 has 15 amino acids. V lost 11 bases and J 1 base, leaving 17 bases between the germline ends. The CDR3 nucleotides are TGTGCCCTACGACCGACGGGGGAGAACACCGGGGAGCTGTTTTTT. Its protein is CALRPTGENTGELFF.

The V call is TRBV20-1, the J call TRBJ1-2, with D possibly matching TRBD1 (5 bases). CDR1 and CDR2 from the germline V gene are DFQATT and SNEGSKA (reference sequence). Trimming stripped 0 bases from V and 4 bases from J, with 9 bases between. This CDR3 comprises 13 residues. As DNA, the CDR3 is TGCAGTGCTAGAGACGGGACGCCCTATGGCTACACCTTC. The encoded protein is CSARDGTPYGYTF.

The V gene is TRBV7-9, the J gene TRBJ2-5; D is possibly TRBD1 (6 bases). CDR3 length: 15 amino acids. Germline CDR1 and CDR2: SEHNR and FQNEAQ (reference sequence). V lost 0 bases to trimming and J lost 2 bases, with 10 bases between them. CDR3 in amino acids: CASSLAGQPQETQYF. The CDR3 nucleotides read TGTGCCAGCAGCTTAGCCGGACAGCCTCAAGAGACCCAGTACTTC.

This clonotype was counted a single time. V usage is TRBV12-3 or TRBV12-4 and J usage is TRBJ1-3; D is undetermined. V lost 3 bases to trimming and J lost 0 bases, with 12 bases between them. The CDR3 covers 16 residues. The DNA of the CDR3 is TGTGCCAGCAGTTTCGTGCGTGGTCCCTCTGGAAACACCATATATTTT. This gives the protein CASSFVRGPSGNTIYF.